This T cell receptor beta chain was captured in a study of T cell changes during pregnancy in multiple sclerosis. Germline CDR1 is SEHNR and CDR2 is FQNEAQ (reference sequence). This CDR3 comprises 15 residues. Trimming removed 5 bases from V and 0 bases from J, with 11 bases in between. The data were produced by immunoSEQ multiplex PCR, yet TCRdb's version contains in-frame clones alone and is incomplete. The data contain roughly 72,000 clones, 94% of them singletons. The receptor's source is a female donor with multiple sclerosis, enrolled in a pregnancy study. The chain has TRBV7-9 and TRBJ2-1, with D possibly being TRBD2 (5 bases). The sample here was CD4+ T cells from peripheral blood mononuclear cells, taken after pregnancy. This CDR3 is CASSPLGSSYNEQFF. As DNA, the CDR3 is TGTGCCAGCAGCCCCTTGGGGAGCTCCTACAATGAGCAGTTCTTC.